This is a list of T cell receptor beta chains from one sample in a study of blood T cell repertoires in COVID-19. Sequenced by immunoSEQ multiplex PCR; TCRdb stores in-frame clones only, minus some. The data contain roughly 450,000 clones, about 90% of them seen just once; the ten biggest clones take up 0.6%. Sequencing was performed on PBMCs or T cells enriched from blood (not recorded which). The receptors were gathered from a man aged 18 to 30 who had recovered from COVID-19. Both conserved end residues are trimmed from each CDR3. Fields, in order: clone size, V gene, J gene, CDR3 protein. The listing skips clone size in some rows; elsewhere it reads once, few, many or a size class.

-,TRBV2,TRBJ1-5,ASRRPGLQPQH
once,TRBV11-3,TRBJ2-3,ASSLGGLATDTQY
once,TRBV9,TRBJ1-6,ASSVEGARDSPLH
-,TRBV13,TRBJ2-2,ASSAQRGFDTGELF
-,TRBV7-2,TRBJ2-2,ASSLGGLGTGELF
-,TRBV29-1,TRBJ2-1,SVEEAGVFYNEQF
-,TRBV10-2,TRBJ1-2,ASRQTGGYT
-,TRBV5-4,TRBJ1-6,ASSLENRDSLHSPLH
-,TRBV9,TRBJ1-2,ASSVAVTANYGYT
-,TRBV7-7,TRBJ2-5,ASSLDPSGRATETQY
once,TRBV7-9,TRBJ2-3,ASSLGVGGTDTQY
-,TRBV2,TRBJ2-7,ASRGTGGRNEQY
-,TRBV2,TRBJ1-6,ASSVRVSPLH
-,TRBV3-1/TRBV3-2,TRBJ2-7,ASSQTSGNNEQY
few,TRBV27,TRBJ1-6,ASSFGQGRAPLH
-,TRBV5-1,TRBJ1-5,ASSLEPGSNQPQH
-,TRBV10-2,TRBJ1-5,ASSEDRAQPQH
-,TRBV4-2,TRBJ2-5,ASSLRLAGGETQY
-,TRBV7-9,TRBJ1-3,ASSLVRTGNTIY
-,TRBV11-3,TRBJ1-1,ASSLAVQGGLFTEAF
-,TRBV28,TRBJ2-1,ASSLSGRLNEQF
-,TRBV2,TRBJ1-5,ASSERGLSNQPQH
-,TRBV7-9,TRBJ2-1,ASSFSRGRAYNEQF
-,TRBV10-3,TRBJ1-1,AISGGQQNTEAF
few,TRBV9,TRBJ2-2,ASSPFPNTGELF
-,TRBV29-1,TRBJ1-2,SVGRGTRGRGNYGYT
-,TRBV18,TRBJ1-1,ASSGGHRNTEAF
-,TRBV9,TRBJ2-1,ASAGHTGTRPYNEQF
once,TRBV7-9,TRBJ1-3,ALPGSGNTIY
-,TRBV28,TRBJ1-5,ALGRALYSNQPQH
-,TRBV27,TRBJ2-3,ASVRRGTDTQY
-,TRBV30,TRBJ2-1,AWSRGIRGEQF
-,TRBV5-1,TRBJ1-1,ASSTRGRDTEAF
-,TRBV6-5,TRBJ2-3,ATGTGTDTQY
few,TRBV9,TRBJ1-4,ASSRAINEKLF
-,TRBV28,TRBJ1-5,ASRQDSEGRVSNQPQH
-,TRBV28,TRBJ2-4,ASSLSLAGAGIQY
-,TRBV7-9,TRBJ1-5,ASSLGGPRQPQH
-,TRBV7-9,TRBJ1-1,ASSLGQGHTEAF
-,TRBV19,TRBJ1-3,ASSKAQTTIY
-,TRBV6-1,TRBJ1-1,ASSEGRGQEAF
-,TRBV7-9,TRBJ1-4,ASSGRGRRSGANEKLF
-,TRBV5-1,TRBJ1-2,ASRYSGTGTGYT
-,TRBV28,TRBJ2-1,ASSHLAGGPGEQF
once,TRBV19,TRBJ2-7,ASSIALAFSYEQY
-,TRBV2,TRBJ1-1,ASSDGPEAF
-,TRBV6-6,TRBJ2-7,ASSYSSGHYEQY
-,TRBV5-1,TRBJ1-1,ASSFYGTGRGTEAF
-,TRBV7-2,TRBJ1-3,ASSLQGSGNTIY
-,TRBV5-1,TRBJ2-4,ASSPTGLVSDRLAKNIQY